This T cell receptor (beta chain) is drawn from a study of blood T cell repertoires in COVID-19. Across the study: T cells, B-cell-depleted T cells, or PBMCs supplied cDNA or gDNA.

Per the original methods: How many nucleated cells were present was estimated from reference gene primer amplification. Profiling relied on immunoSEQ multiplex PCR, and the TCRdb table lists in-frame clones only, not all of them. V and J calls and clone size are given by that table; D and trimming were obtained from the DNA. This table holds about 270,000 clones, about 87% found once. The CDR3 is 13 amino acids. Trimming cost V 1 base and J 2 bases, with 8 bases left between them. The germline CDR1 and CDR2 sequences are GTSNPN and SVGIG (reference sequence). The chain has TRBV30 and TRBJ1-2; D is unclear. The sequencing sample was made of peripheral blood. The clonotype originates from a man aged 60 to 69 who had recovered from COVID-19. Here the CDR3 reads CAWSGTLNYGYTF. CDR3 DNA: TGTGCCTGGAGTGGGACTCTAAACTATGGCTACACCTTC.